This TCR beta chain was identified in a study of molecular identifiers for immune sequencing clone quantification. In the study overall: RNA, taken in replicates from approximately 20,000 or 100,000 naive CD8 cells, was split five ways, with four sequenced. General observations from the study: Effector cells had over 97% of their molecules in clones above 20 RNA copies, while naive cells had under 1%.

Each CDR3 protein is one row after TCRdb ran MiXCR on the PCR reads. The table has 300,000 to 400,000 distinct CDR3 sequences, about a fifth seen once. RNA fractions of 10%, 30% or 50% and roughly 19,000 to 1,000,000 sorted cells were the source of naive CD8 libraries. Naive CD8 T cells were sorted, and the gate applied was CD8+CD4-CCR7+CD45RA+. The CDR3 sequence is 11 residues long. Germline CDR1 is DFQATT and CDR2 is SNEGSKA (reference sequence). Trimming took 4 bases from V and 2 from J, leaving 5 bases between them. There are many counts of this clonotype. Its antigen is as yet unknown. The source of this sequence is a human donor in good health. Some libraries in this study had Jurkat cell RNA spiked in. The chain is built from TRBV20-1 and TRBJ1-2; D is unclear. Material for sequencing was naive CD8+ T cells from blood, with Jurkat cell RNA spiked in. Stated subset: FACS-sorted CD8+CD4-CCR7+CD45RA+ naive T cells. CDR3 sequence reads: CSATENYGYTF. The CDR3 coding sequence is TGCAGTGCTACTGAAAACTATGGCTACACCTTC.